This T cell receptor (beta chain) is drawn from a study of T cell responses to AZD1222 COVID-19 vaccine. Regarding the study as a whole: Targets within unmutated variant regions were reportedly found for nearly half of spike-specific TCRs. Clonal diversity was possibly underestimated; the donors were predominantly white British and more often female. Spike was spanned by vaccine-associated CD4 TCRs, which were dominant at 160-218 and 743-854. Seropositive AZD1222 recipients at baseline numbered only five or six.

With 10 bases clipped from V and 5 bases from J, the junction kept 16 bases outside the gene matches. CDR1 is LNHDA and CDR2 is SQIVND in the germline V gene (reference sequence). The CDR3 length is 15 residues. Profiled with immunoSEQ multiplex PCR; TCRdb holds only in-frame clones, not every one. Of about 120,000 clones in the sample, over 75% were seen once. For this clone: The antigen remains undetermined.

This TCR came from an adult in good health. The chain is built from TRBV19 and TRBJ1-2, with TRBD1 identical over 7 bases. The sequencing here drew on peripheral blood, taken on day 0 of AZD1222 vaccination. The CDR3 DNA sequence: TGTGCCACCGGCCCGGGACAGTCTATCGATTATGGCTACACCTTC. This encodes CATGPGQSIDYGYTF.